This T cell receptor (beta chain) was obtained from a study of shared clonotypes between healthy human individuals. Study-wide background: CD4 naive cells filled three plates per donor, CD4 memory three, CD8 naive two and CD8 memory one. The study's findings and limits: Compared with memory subsets, naive subsets generally had larger estimated richness.

Germline assignment: CDR1 SGHTA and CDR2 FQGNSA. This CDR3 spans 14 amino acids. Trimming removed 8 bases from V and 1 base from J; junction bases left unmatched: 4. A note on this clone: Its antigen is undetermined.

Sorted-subset replicate PCRs used roughly 220 ng DNA, 25,000 to 30,000 T cell genomes. Method: immunoSEQ multiplex PCR; TCRdb's copy keeps in-frame clones and lacks some. The sample records millions of clones, over 85% being singletons. The TCR originated in a man aged 18-30 years in good health. Sequencing was carried out using naive CD4+ T cells sorted from blood. Subset indicated: CD45RA+ positively selected. The chain carries TRBV7-2 and TRBJ2-2, with 7 bases fitting TRBD1. This CDR3 is CASQGDMNTGELFF. CDR3 in DNA: TGTGCCAGCCAGGGGGACATGAACACCGGGGAGCTGTTTTTT.